The rows below give T cell receptor beta chains drawn from one sample of a study of cytomegalovirus exposure and HLA in healthy donors. Method: immunoSEQ multiplex PCR; TCRdb's copy keeps in-frame clones and lacks some. This table holds about 100,000 clones, under 90% found once. The material sequenced was PBMCs. Receptor source: a woman in her 70s in good health and CMV-seropositive. CDR3s leave out the opening cysteine and the closing phenylalanine or tryptophan. Fields, in order: J gene, V gene, CDR3 protein.

j_gene: TRBJ1-2; v_gene: TRBV6-5; CDR3aa: ASSRDRGIYGYT
j_gene: TRBJ2-7; v_gene: TRBV11-3; CDR3aa: ASSLYYEQY
j_gene: TRBJ2-5; v_gene: TRBV19; CDR3aa: ASSIGVAAPGTAQY
j_gene: TRBJ1-5; v_gene: TRBV30; CDR3aa: AWNTGSNQPQH
j_gene: TRBJ1-5; v_gene: TRBV28; CDR3aa: ASSLSGTGGNQPQH
j_gene: TRBJ2-5; v_gene: TRBV30; CDR3aa: ACAQRIGYNRGRGETQY
j_gene: TRBJ2-7; v_gene: TRBV27; CDR3aa: ASTQLAGVRNEQY
j_gene: TRBJ2-7; v_gene: TRBV5-4; CDR3aa: ASSLAAWDRSSYEQY
j_gene: TRBJ2-1; v_gene: TRBV4-2; CDR3aa: ASSQDFQRDYNEQF
j_gene: TRBJ2-7; v_gene: TRBV11-3; CDR3aa: ASSLGDRGHYEQY
j_gene: TRBJ2-1; v_gene: TRBV7-2; CDR3aa: ASRKDGGYNEQF
j_gene: TRBJ1-2; v_gene: TRBV5-4; CDR3aa: ASSLERRGYT
j_gene: TRBJ2-1; v_gene: TRBV30; CDR3aa: AWRLYNEQF
j_gene: TRBJ1-1; v_gene: TRBV11-2; CDR3aa: ASSLASEAF
j_gene: TRBJ1-5; v_gene: TRBV29-1; CDR3aa: SAGQGTEPQH
j_gene: TRBJ2-3; v_gene: TRBV18; CDR3aa: ASSPDRVADTQY
j_gene: TRBJ2-1; v_gene: TRBV15; CDR3aa: ATSSTGGLAGNEQF
j_gene: TRBJ2-2; v_gene: TRBV18; CDR3aa: ASSPRDRGQRNTGELF
j_gene: TRBJ2-7; v_gene: TRBV5-5; CDR3aa: ASSLDLTSGRARDHEQY
j_gene: TRBJ1-6; v_gene: TRBV28; CDR3aa: ASRGTGDNSPLH
j_gene: TRBJ2-3; v_gene: TRBV29-1; CDR3aa: SVELAGTDTQY
j_gene: TRBJ2-5; v_gene: TRBV27; CDR3aa: ASRDRQETQY
j_gene: TRBJ2-5; v_gene: TRBV29-1; CDR3aa: SVEDRGNQETQY
j_gene: TRBJ2-3; v_gene: TRBV2; CDR3aa: ASSEEGAGQYTQY
j_gene: TRBJ2-5; v_gene: TRBV9; CDR3aa: ASSSSGLAGEETQY
j_gene: TRBJ2-5; v_gene: TRBV4-1; CDR3aa: ASSQRGGMQETQY
j_gene: TRBJ2-3; v_gene: TRBV19; CDR3aa: ASSLSSPRQGSDTQY
j_gene: TRBJ2-1; v_gene: TRBV27; CDR3aa: ASSPSWSSDEQF
j_gene: TRBJ2-7; v_gene: TRBV28; CDR3aa: ASSPNVWTGSYEQY
j_gene: TRBJ2-2; v_gene: TRBV10-3; CDR3aa: AIRATGGIGELF
j_gene: TRBJ1-1; v_gene: TRBV27; CDR3aa: ASSFSRQGFDF
j_gene: TRBJ2-1; v_gene: TRBV5-8; CDR3aa: ASSSYRDSPYNEQF
j_gene: TRBJ2-1; v_gene: TRBV5-1; CDR3aa: ASSRTSGSINEQF